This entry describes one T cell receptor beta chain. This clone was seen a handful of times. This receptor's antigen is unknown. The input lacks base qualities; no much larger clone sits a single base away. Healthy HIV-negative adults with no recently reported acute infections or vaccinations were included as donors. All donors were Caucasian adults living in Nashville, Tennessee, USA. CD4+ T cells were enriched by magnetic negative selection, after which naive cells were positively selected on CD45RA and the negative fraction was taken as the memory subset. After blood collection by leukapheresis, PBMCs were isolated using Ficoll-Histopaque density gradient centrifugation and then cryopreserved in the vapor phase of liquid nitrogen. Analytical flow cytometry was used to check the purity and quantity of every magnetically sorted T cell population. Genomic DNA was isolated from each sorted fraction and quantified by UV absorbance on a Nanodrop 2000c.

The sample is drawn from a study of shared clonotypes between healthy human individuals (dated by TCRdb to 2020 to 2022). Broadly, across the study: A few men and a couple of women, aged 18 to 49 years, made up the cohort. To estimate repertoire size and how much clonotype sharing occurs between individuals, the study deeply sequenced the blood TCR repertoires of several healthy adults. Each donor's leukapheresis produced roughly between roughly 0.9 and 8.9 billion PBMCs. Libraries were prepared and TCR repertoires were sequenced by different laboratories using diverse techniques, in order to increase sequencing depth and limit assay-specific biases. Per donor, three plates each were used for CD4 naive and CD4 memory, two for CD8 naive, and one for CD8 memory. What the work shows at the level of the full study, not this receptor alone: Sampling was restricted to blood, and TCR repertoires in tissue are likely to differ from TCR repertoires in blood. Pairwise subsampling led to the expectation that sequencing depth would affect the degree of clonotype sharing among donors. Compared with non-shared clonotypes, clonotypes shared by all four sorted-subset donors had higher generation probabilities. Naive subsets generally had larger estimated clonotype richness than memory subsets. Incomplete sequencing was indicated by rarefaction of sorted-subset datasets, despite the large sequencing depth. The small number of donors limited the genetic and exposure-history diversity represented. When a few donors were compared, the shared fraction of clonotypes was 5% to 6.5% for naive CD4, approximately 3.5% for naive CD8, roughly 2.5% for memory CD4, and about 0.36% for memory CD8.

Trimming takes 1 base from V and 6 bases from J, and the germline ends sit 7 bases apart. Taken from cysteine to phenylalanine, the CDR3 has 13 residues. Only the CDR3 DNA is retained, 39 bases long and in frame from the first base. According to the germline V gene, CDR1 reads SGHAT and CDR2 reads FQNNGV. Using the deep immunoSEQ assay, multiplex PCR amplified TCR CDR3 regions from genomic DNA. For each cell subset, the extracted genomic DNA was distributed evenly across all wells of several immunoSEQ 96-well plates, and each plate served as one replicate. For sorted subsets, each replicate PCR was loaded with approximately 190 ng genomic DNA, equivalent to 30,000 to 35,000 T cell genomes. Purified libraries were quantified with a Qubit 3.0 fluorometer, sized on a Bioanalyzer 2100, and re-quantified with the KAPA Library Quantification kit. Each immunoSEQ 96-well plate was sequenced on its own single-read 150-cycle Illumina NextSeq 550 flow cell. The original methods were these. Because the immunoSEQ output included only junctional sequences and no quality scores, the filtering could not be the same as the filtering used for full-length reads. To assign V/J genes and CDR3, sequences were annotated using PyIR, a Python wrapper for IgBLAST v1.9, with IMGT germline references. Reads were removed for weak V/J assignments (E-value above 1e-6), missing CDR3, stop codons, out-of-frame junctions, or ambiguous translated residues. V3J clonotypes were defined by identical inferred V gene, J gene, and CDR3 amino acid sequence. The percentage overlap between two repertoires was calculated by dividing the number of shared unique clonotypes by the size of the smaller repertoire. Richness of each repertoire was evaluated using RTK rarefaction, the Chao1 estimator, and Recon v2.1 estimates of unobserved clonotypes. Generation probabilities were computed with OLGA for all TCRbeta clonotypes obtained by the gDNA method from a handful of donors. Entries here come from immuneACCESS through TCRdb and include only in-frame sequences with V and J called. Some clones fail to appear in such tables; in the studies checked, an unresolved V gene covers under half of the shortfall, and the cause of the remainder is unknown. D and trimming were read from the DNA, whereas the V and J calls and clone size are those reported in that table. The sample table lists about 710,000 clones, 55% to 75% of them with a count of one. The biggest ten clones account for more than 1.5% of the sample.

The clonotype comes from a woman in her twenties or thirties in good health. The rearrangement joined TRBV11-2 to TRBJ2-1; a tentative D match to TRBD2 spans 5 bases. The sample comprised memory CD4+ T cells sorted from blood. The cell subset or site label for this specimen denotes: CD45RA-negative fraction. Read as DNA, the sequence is TGTGCCAGCAGCTTAGTTCGGGGCAATGAGCAGTTCTTC. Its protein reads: CASSLVRGNEQFF.